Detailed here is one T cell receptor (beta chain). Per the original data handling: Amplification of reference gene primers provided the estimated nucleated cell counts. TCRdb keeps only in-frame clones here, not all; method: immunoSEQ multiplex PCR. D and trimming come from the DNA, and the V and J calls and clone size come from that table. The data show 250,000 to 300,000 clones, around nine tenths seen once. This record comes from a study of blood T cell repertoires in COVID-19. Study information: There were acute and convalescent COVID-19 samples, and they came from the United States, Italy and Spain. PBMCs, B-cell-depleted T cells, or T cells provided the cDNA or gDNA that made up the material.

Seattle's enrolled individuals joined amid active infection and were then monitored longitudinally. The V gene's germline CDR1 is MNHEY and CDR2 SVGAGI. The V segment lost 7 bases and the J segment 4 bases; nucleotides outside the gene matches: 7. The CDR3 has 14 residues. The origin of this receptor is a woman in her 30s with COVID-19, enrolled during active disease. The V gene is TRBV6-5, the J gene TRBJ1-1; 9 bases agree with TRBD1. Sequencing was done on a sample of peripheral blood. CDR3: CASIWDRDGTEAFF. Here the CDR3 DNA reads TGTGCCAGCATTTGGGACAGGGATGGCACTGAAGCTTTCTTT.